The clone carrying this T cell receptor (beta chain) was counted a few times. Its antigen is unknown. The source of the sample is a study of CD8 T cells in ankylosing spondylitis. Regarding the study as a whole: A subset of motif variants has previously been described in the synovial fluid and blood of reactive arthritis. Enrichment of disease-linked clones was reportedly significant in matched ankylosing spondylitis synovial fluid. Disease-linked clones bore a CD8+ phenotype and were relatively rare in peripheral blood.

CDR3 length: 16 residues. Germline CDR1 is PRHDT and CDR2 is FYEKMQ (reference sequence). Trimming removed 5 bases at V and 3 bases at J, with 16 bases between. Each TCR beta library was made by quantitative 5'-RACE that incorporated molecular barcodes. TCRdb re-called the 5' RACE reads through MiXCR, storing one row per CDR3 protein. The profile shows 150,000 to 200,000 distinct CDR3 sequences, around 32% of them singletons. This clonotype was obtained from a male donor with ankylosing spondylitis. V usage is TRBV13 and J usage is TRBJ2-2; D is perhaps TRBD2 (7 bases). The sample was synovial fluid, either unsorted or a sorted T cell fraction (not recorded which). This chain's CDR3 is CASSPPGGQDTGELFF. The CDR3 DNA follows: TGTGCCAGCAGCCCCCCGGGGGGCCAGGACACCGGGGAGCTGTTTTTT.